The 14 T cell receptor beta chains presented below share a single source sample, sequenced in a study of blood T cell repertoires in COVID-19. Profiled with immunoSEQ multiplex PCR; TCRdb holds only in-frame clones, not every one. The table shows some 390,000 clones, with more than 85% occurring only once. Sequencing was carried out using peripheral blood. Receptors originate from a human donor in a cohort sampled during active COVID-19.

A note on this clone: In the same sample, other DNA sequences code for this CDR3. The chain uses TRBV11-3 and TRBJ1-1, with a possible D match to TRBD1 (6 bases). V gave up 5 bases and J gave up 5 bases, with 12 bases separating them. The germline V gene has CDR1 SGHNT and CDR2 YENEEA. CDR3 length equals 13 residues. The CDR3 sequence: CASSRGGRTEAFF. The CDR3 bases are TGTGCCAGCAGCCGGGGGGGCCGGACTGAAGCTTTCTTT.

The chain combines TRBV9 with TRBJ2-1, with 7 bases that match TRBD2. The germline CDR1 and CDR2 sequences are SGDLS and YYNGEE. V gave up 6 bases and J gave up 6 bases; unmatched junction bases: 12. CDR3 length equals 15 residues. The CDR3: CASNPRGASGNEQFF. The CDR3 DNA sequence: TGTGCCAGCAACCCAAGAGGTGCTAGCGGCAATGAGCAGTTCTTC. Full variable domain (remainder filled in from reference TRBV9 and TRBJ2-1): DSGVTQTPKHLITATGQRVTLRCSPRSGDLSVYWYQQSLDQGLQFLIQYYNGEERAKGNILERFSAQQFPDLHSELNLSSLELGDSALYFCASNPRGASGNEQFFGPGTRLTVL.

This chain joins TRBV27 and TRBJ2-2, with TRBD1 identical over 10 bases. This CDR3 is 15 amino acids long. The germline V gene encodes CDR1 MNHEY and CDR2 SMNVEV (reference sequence). V was pared by 3 bases and J by 6 bases, with 4 bases of the junction left unmatched. The CDR3 nucleotides are TGTGCCAGCAGTTTGGACAGGGGGTTTTCCGGGGAGCTGTTTTTT. This codes for CASSLDRGFSGELFF.

This clone was observed a single time. The chain couples TRBV9 to TRBJ2-3, with D unresolved. Germline V lookup: CDR1 SGDLS, CDR2 YYNGEE. The CDR3 loop spans 15 amino acids. V was trimmed by 0 bases and J by 3 bases, leaving 11 bases between them. The CDR3 here is CASSVERALTDTQYF. CDR3 in DNA: TGTGCCAGCAGCGTAGAGCGTGCTTTGACAGATACGCAGTATTTT. The whole variable domain, filled in from reference TRBV9 and TRBJ2-3, reads DSGVTQTPKHLITATGQRVTLRCSPRSGDLSVYWYQQSLDQGLQFLIQYYNGEERAKGNILERFSAQQFPDLHSELNLSSLELGDSALYFCASSVERALTDTQYFGPGTRLTVL.

The V and J genes are TRBV5-1 and TRBJ1-6, with 9 bases that match TRBD1. Germline V gene lookup returns CDR1 SGHRS and CDR2 YFSETQ. The CDR3 totals 16 residues. V gave up 4 bases and J gave up 8 bases; unmatched junction bases: 10. This CDR3 reads CASSAGTGSVDSPLHF. As DNA, the CDR3 is TGCGCCAGCAGCGCAGGGACAGGGTCAGTGGATTCACCCCTCCACTTT. Based on the CDR3 plus reference TRBV5-1 and TRBJ1-6, the full variable domain is KAGVTQTPRYLIKTRGQQVTLSCSPISGHRSVSWYQQTPGQGLQFLFEYFSETQRNKGNFPGRFSGRQFSNSRSEMNVSTLELGDSALYLCASSAGTGSVDSPLHFGNGTRLTVT.

The rearrangement uses TRBV7-6 and TRBJ1-5; D call uncertain. The CDR3 runs 16 residues. CDR1 and CDR2 from the germline V gene are SGHVS and FNYEAQ. Trimming took off 1 base at V and 9 bases at J, with 19 bases between the two ends. CDR3 amino acids: CASSLVGGAGRGPQHF. CDR3 DNA sequence: TGTGCCAGCAGCTTAGTCGGAGGTGCGGGCCGAGGGCCCCAGCATTTT.

This chain connects TRBV5-1 to TRBJ1-6, with 8 bases aligning to TRBD1. Germline V gene lookup returns CDR1 SGHRS and CDR2 YFSETQ. J gave up 3 bases and V 6 bases, and 8 bases lay outside the gene matches. CDR3 length: 16 residues. The CDR3 DNA sequence: TGCGCCAGCAAGGAGGGCAGGGGGCTCTATAATTCACCCCTCCACTTT. Encoded protein: CASKEGRGLYNSPLHF.

The J gene is TRBJ2-5, the V gene TRBV12-3 or TRBV12-4; TRBD1 might be the D (6 bases). V shed 5 bases and J shed 7 bases, with 14 bases lying between them. The CDR3 has 13 residues. The CDR3 DNA reads TGTGCCAGCAGTCCCAGGGGCGATCGGACCCAGTACTTC. Its protein product is CASSPRGDRTQYF.

The chain uses TRBV5-1 and TRBJ2-1; 7 bases are shared with TRBD2. Germline assignment: CDR1 SGHRS and CDR2 YFSETQ. V was clipped by 2 bases and J by 4 bases; unmatched bases: 6. The CDR3 consists of 15 residues. Here the CDR3 reads CASSLTQRDYNEQFF. As DNA, the CDR3 is TGCGCCAGCAGCTTAACACAGCGGGATTACAATGAGCAGTTCTTC. Using reference TRBV5-1 and TRBJ2-1 for the parts outside the CDR3, the full variable domain is KAGVTQTPRYLIKTRGQQVTLSCSPISGHRSVSWYQQTPGQGLQFLFEYFSETQRNKGNFPGRFSGRQFSNSRSEMNVSTLELGDSALYLCASSLTQRDYNEQFFGPGTRLTVL.

The chain uses TRBV11-2 and TRBJ2-3; TRBD1 aligns across 7 bases. V lost 4 bases, J lost 9 bases, and 4 bases stayed unmatched. Germline-derived CDR1 and CDR2 are SGHAT and FQNNGV. This CDR3 is 12 amino acids long. The CDR3 region has the DNA TGTGCCAGCAGCTCGGGACAGTACACGCAGTATTTT. Protein: CASSSGQYTQYF.

The gene calls are TRBV30 and TRBJ1-5; 7 bases are a match to TRBD1. CDR3 length: 14 residues. Germline V gene lookup returns CDR1 GTSNPN and CDR2 SVGIG (reference sequence). The V gene end was trimmed by 2 bases and the J gene end by 4 bases; junction bases not matched to a gene: 5. CDR3 nucleotides: TGTGCCTGGAGTCCAGGGACAGATAATCAGCCCCAGCATTTT. It specifies CAWSPGTDNQPQHF.

In its sample, this clone was seen once. This rearrangement joins TRBV27 to TRBJ2-1, with 7 bases lining up with TRBD2. The V gene's germline CDR1 is MNHEY and CDR2 SMNVEV (reference sequence). The CDR3 has 14 amino acids. The J segment lost 0 bases and the V segment lost 9 bases, leaving 5 bases of the junction unmatched. CDR3 amino acids: CASQSSGSYNEQFF. The CDR3 DNA reads TGTGCCAGTCAATCTAGCGGCTCCTACAATGAGCAGTTCTTC.

This chain links TRBV6-7 with TRBJ1-2; D is unclear. TRBV6-7 is an open reading frame, and its role is uncertain. V gave up 7 bases and J gave up 6 bases, with 6 bases separating them. The CDR3 is 10 residues long. CDR3 sequence reads: CASTLNGYTF. In DNA, the CDR3 is TGTGCCAGCACCCTTAATGGCTACACCTTC.

V and J are TRBV4-1 and TRBJ2-5; 10 bases fit TRBD2. The CDR3 is made up of 16 amino acids. V shed 1 base, J shed 2 bases, and the junction held 4 bases outside the gene matches. Germline V CDR1 and CDR2: MGHRA, YSYEKL. CDR3 in DNA: TGCGCCAGCAGCCAAGCCCTAGCGGGGGTTCAAGAGACCCAGTACTTC. It encodes CASSQALAGVQETQYF.